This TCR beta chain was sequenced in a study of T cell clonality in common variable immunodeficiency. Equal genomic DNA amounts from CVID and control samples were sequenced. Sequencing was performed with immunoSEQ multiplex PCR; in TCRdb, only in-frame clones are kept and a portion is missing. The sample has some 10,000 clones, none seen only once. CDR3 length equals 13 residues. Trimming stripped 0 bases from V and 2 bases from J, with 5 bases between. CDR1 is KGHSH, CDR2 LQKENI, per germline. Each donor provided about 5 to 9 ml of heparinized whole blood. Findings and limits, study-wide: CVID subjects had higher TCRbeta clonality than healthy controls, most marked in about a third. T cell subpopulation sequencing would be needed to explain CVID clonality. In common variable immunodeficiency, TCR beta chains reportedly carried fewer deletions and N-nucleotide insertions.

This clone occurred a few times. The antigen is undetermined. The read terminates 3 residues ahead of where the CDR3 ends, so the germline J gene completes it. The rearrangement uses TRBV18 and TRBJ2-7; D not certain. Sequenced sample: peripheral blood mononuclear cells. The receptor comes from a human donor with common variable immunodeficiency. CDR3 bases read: TGTGCCAGCTCACCACCGCGGACCTACGAG. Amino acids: CASSPPRTYE. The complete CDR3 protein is CASSPPRTYEQYF.